Listed here are 6 T cell receptor beta chains from one sample, sequenced in a study of molecular identifiers for immune sequencing clone quantification. TCRdb reprocessed the PCR reads with MiXCR, giving one entry per CDR3 protein. This table holds fewer than 25,000 distinct CDR3 sequences, about a fifth found once. The sample was naive CD8+ T cells from blood, with Jurkat cell RNA spiked in. The subset here: FACS-sorted CD8+CD4-CCR7+CD45RA+ naive T cells. The receptors here all came from a human donor in good health. Some libraries in this study had Jurkat cell RNA spiked in.

This clonotype was seen only a few times. The chain recombines TRBV3-1 with TRBJ2-1; 10 nucleotides match TRBD2. Unmatched junction bases numbered 6, after V lost 0 bases and J lost 7 bases. CDR3 length equals 16 residues. Germline assignment: CDR1 LGHDT and CDR2 YNNKEL (reference sequence). For the CDR3, the DNA is TGTGCCAGCAGCCAAGAGGCTAGCGGGAGATGGAATGAGCAGTTCTTC. Its protein product is CASSQEASGRWNEQFF.

The V call is TRBV6-5, the J call TRBJ2-1; D might be TRBD1 (6 bases). The length of the CDR3 is 14 residues. V lost 0 bases, J lost 8 bases, and 11 bases lay in between. Germline V gene data show CDR1 as MNHEY and CDR2 as SVGAGI. The CDR3 region has the DNA TGTGCCAGCAGTTACTCTGGCAGGGGCTATGAGCAGTTCTTC. Translating it yields CASSYSGRGYEQFF.

This clonotype appeared many times. The rearrangement joins TRBV11-2 to TRBJ2-7; TRBD1 matches at 9 bases. This CDR3 region has 13 residues. The J segment lost 4 bases and the V segment lost 5 bases, leaving 3 bases of the junction unmatched. Germline V gene data show CDR1 as SGHAT and CDR2 as FQNNGV. CDR3 DNA: TGTGCCAGCAGCGAGGGACAGGGTTACGAGCAGTACTTC. As protein: CASSEGQGYEQYF. Supplemented by reference TRBV11-2 and TRBJ2-7, the full variable domain reads EAGVAQSPRYKIIEKRQSVAFWCNPISGHATLYWYQQILGQGPKLLIQFQNNGVVDDSQLPKDRFSAERLKGVDSTLKIQPAKLEDSAVYLCASSEGQGYEQYFGPGTRLTVT.

This clonotype qualifies as medium-sized. The rearrangement links TRBV20-1 to TRBJ2-5; 8 bases are shared with TRBD1. The V gene end was trimmed by 0 bases and the J gene end by 3 bases; junction bases not matched to a gene: 6. Germline assignment: CDR1 DFQATT and CDR2 SNEGSKA (reference sequence). The CDR3 has 15 amino acids. The CDR3 DNA sequence: TGCAGTGCTAGAGATCGGTACAGGGGGGAAGAGACCCAGTACTTC. Its protein product is CSARDRYRGEETQYF.

This clonotype was seen repeatedly, ten times or more. The chain combines TRBV29-1 with TRBJ1-1; D not resolved. Looked up from germline, CDR1 is SQVTM and CDR2 is ANQGSEA. CDR3 length: 14 residues. V was clipped by 4 bases and J by 6 bases, with 18 bases between them. DNA of the CDR3: TGCAGCGTTGCTGGATTTGGTTTAAGTGCTGAAGCTTTCTTT. It yields the protein CSVAGFGLSAEAFF.

The chain carries TRBV27 and TRBJ2-2; no firm D call. The V gene's germline CDR1 is MNHEY and CDR2 SMNVEV (reference sequence). CDR3 length: 16 amino acids. V was cut by 6 bases and J by 4 bases, with 18 bases left in between. CDR3 in DNA: TGTGCCAGCAGGCCCTACTCTATAGTCAGCACCGGGGAGCTGTTTTTT. Translating it yields CASRPYSIVSTGELFF.